Listed below are T cell receptor beta chains from one sample, sequenced in a study of blood T cell repertoires in COVID-19. Repertoires were generated with immunoSEQ multiplex PCR, while TCRdb's copy carries only in-frame clones and drops some. The sample comprises nearly 90,000 clones, roughly 88% of which are singletons, and 5% to 7% rests with the top ten. Sequences were obtained from peripheral blood. The origin of the receptors is a man aged 18 to 30 with COVID-19, enrolled during active disease. The CDR3 runs from the conserved cysteine through the conserved F or W. D genes are given only for firm matches. Not all rows give a size; the values are once, few, many and, for expanded clones, a class.

clone_size j_call v_call d_call cdr3_aa cdr3_nt
NA TRBJ1-6 TRBV4-3 NA CASSQVLGQLNSPLHF TGCGCCAGCAGCCAAGTCTTGGGGCAGTTAAATTCACCCCTCCACTTT
NA TRBJ2-2 TRBV19 NA CASEDGAANTGELFF TGTGCCAGCGAGGACGGAGCGGCGAACACCGGGGAGCTGTTTTTT
NA TRBJ2-1 TRBV11-2 NA CASSLAAPSSYNEQFF TGTGCCAGCAGCTTAGCCGCCCCGAGCTCCTACAATGAGCAGTTCTTC
NA TRBJ2-2 TRBV15 NA CATSRVLTGNTGELFF TGTGCCACCAGCCGAGTACTCACAGGAAACACCGGGGAGCTGTTTTTT
NA TRBJ1-5 TRBV5-6 TRBD1 CASSTTYRGGNQPQHF TGTGCCAGCAGCACAACGTACAGGGGTGGCAATCAGCCCCAGCATTTT
NA TRBJ1-4 TRBV7-9 NA CASSESGEKLLF TGTGCCAGCAGCGAAAGTGGTGAAAAACTGCTTTTT
NA TRBJ2-7 TRBV5-4 NA CASSAIRGVEQYF TGTGCCAGCAGTGCGATAAGGGGTGTCGAGCAGTACTTC
NA TRBJ1-5 TRBV19 NA CASAASNSNQPQHF TGTGCCAGTGCGGCCTCGAATAGCAATCAGCCCCAGCATTTT
NA TRBJ2-1 TRBV3-1/TRBV3-2 TRBD2 CASSRSGGTSGRVEQFF TGTGCCAGCAGCCGTTCTGGGGGGACTAGCGGGAGAGTTGAGCAGTTCTTC
NA TRBJ1-2 TRBV27 NA CASSLTVNYGYTF TGTGCCAGCAGTTTGACAGTTAACTATGGCTACACCTTC
NA TRBJ2-5 TRBV18 NA CASSPRQQETQYF TGTGCCAGCTCACCACGACAGCAAGAGACCCAGTACTTC
NA TRBJ1-4 TRBV6-2/TRBV6-3 NA CASSQTALNEKLLF TGTGCCAGCAGTCAGACAGCCCTCAATGAAAAACTGCTTTTT
NA TRBJ2-1 TRBV19 TRBD2 CASSLAGASSYNEQFF TGTGCCAGCAGTTTAGCGGGAGCCTCCTCCTACAATGAGCAGTTCTTC
NA TRBJ2-7 TRBV5-5 TRBD1 CASSLTGISSYEQYF TGTGCCAGCAGCCTGACAGGGATCTCCTCCTACGAGCAGTACTTC
few TRBJ2-7 TRBV5-1 NA CASRVGPGTYYEQYF TGCGCCAGCAGGGTAGGGCCAGGGACATACTACGAGCAGTACTTC
NA TRBJ1-2 TRBV6-5 NA CASSYSPLPRGYGYTF TGTGCCAGCAGTTACTCACCACTGCCCCGGGGCTATGGCTACACCTTC
NA TRBJ2-1 TRBV27 TRBD2 CASNPGLAGATGQFF TGTGCCAGCAACCCGGGACTAGCGGGAGCGACGGGGCAGTTCTTC
NA TRBJ1-2 TRBV28 TRBD1 CASSLGQRGRKVNYGYTF TGTGCCAGCAGCCTCGGACAGAGGGGGCGCAAAGTGAACTATGGCTACACCTTC
NA TRBJ1-2 TRBV5-1 NA CASSLAVNYGYTF TGCGCCAGCAGCTTGGCAGTTAACTATGGCTACACCTTC
few TRBJ2-5 TRBV6-5 TRBD1 CASSRQGRETQYF TGTGCCAGCAGCCGACAGGGAAGGGAGACCCAGTACTTC
NA TRBJ1-5 TRBV27 NA CASSLSGPFQPQHF TGTGCCAGCAGTTTATCGGGCCCGTTTCAGCCCCAGCATTTT
NA TRBJ2-1 TRBV6-5 NA CASSYSYRSSYNEQFF TGTGCCAGCAGTTACTCGTACAGGAGCTCCTACAATGAGCAGTTCTTC
NA TRBJ1-2 TRBV29-1 NA CSVEEPSGRGWGYTF TGCAGCGTTGAAGAGCCGTCGGGCAGGGGCTGGGGCTACACCTTC
NA TRBJ1-4 TRBV7-9 TRBD1 CASSPDPGQGFEKLLF TGTGCCAGCAGCCCGGACCCGGGACAGGGTTTTGAAAAACTGCTTTTT
once TRBJ2-3 TRBV7-2 NA CASSLDLYEGDTQYF TGTGCCAGCAGCTTAGATTTATATGAGGGAGATACGCAGTATTTT
NA TRBJ2-7 TRBV11-2 TRBD1 CASSLDRGSYEQYF TGTGCCAGCAGCTTAGACAGGGGGTCCTACGAGCAGTACTTC
NA TRBJ1-4 TRBV28 NA CASIRAGNNEKLFF TGTGCCAGCATAAGAGCAGGGAATAATGAAAAACTGTTTTTT
NA TRBJ1-2 TRBV3-1/TRBV3-2 NA CASRGWAFGYTF TGTGCCAGCAGGGGCTGGGCGTTCGGCTACACCTTC
NA TRBJ2-2 TRBV5-1 TRBD2 CASSPLAGTNTGELFF TGCGCCAGCAGCCCCTTAGCGGGAACGAACACCGGGGAGCTGTTTTTT
NA TRBJ2-7 TRBV5-1 TRBD1 CASRDDRGLRPTYEQYF TGCGCCAGCAGAGACGACAGGGGGCTGCGGCCTACCTACGAGCAGTACTTC
few TRBJ2-7 TRBV24-1 TRBD2 CATSDPSLAGGEQYF TGTGCCACCAGTGATCCCAGTCTAGCGGGAGGTGAGCAGTACTTC
NA TRBJ1-6 TRBV27 NA CASSYSGTTNSPLHF TGTGCCAGCTCTTACTCCGGGACAACCAATTCACCCCTCCACTTT
NA TRBJ1-6 TRBV28 NA CASSLSLGRGSPLHF TGTGCCAGCAGTTTATCCTTAGGTAGGGGTTCACCCCTCCACTTT
NA TRBJ2-1 TRBV5-6 TRBD1 CASSSRQGVGQFF TGTGCCAGCAGCTCACGTCAGGGGGTCGGGCAGTTCTTC
NA TRBJ2-7 TRBV5-1 TRBD1 CASSFTGTGGEEQYF TGCGCCAGCAGCTTCACCGGGACAGGGGGCGAGGAGCAGTACTTC
few TRBJ2-7 TRBV19 TRBD1 CASSWGLQGNEQYF TGTGCCAGTAGCTGGGGATTACAGGGGAACGAGCAGTACTTC
NA TRBJ2-7 TRBV6-5 NA CASKRERGPSYEQYF TGTGCCAGCAAACGGGAGAGGGGGCCCTCCTACGAGCAGTACTTC
NA TRBJ2-1 TRBV9 TRBD2 CASSGNPGLAYNEQFF TGTGCCAGCAGCGGGAACCCGGGACTAGCTTACAATGAGCAGTTCTTC
NA TRBJ2-7 TRBV9 NA CASSVNYASSYEQYF TGTGCCAGCAGCGTAAACTATGCAAGCTCCTACGAGCAGTACTTC
NA TRBJ1-4 TRBV9 TRBD1 CASSSGQINEKLFF TGTGCCAGCAGCTCGGGACAGATAAATGAAAAACTGTTTTTT
NA TRBJ2-7 TRBV24-1 TRBD1 CATSDSPGQGYEQYF TGTGCCACCAGTGATTCCCCGGGACAGGGCTACGAGCAGTACTTC
NA TRBJ2-3 TRBV30 TRBD2 CAWASAGGDTQYF TGTGCCTGGGCTAGCGCGGGAGGGGATACGCAGTATTTT
NA TRBJ2-7 TRBV7-8 NA CASSLASPGAYEQYF TGTGCCAGCAGCTTAGCGTCACCAGGGGCCTACGAGCAGTACTTC
NA TRBJ2-1 TRBV28 NA CASSLDSGGSYNEQFF TGTGCCAGCAGTTTAGACTCTGGAGGATCCTACAATGAGCAGTTCTTC
once TRBJ1-1 TRBV18 NA CASSPIVGNPNTEAFF TGTGCCAGCTCACCTATTGTCGGTAATCCGAACACTGAAGCTTTCTTT
NA TRBJ2-7 TRBV5-4 TRBD2 CASSLGTSGTYEQYF TGTGCCAGCAGCCTCGGGACTAGCGGGACCTACGAGCAGTACTTC
NA TRBJ1-3 TRBV19 NA CASSIAGYSGNTIYF TGTGCCAGTAGTATTGCGGGCTACTCTGGAAACACCATATATTTT
NA TRBJ1-5 TRBV16 NA CASSRTPPTHYNQPQHF TGTGCCAGCAGTCGAACCCCTCCCACCCACTACAATCAGCCCCAGCATTTT
NA TRBJ2-2 TRBV14 NA CASSQDRASGTGELFF TGTGCCAGCAGCCAAGACAGGGCCTCCGGGACCGGGGAGCTGTTTTTT
NA TRBJ2-7 TRBV6-5 TRBD1 CASSDRGYEQYF TGTGCCAGCTCCGACAGGGGGTACGAGCAGTACTTC
once TRBJ1-4 TRBV4-3 TRBD1 CASSQLDRGKLLF TGCGCCAGCAGCCAACTTGACAGGGGAAAACTGCTTTTT
NA TRBJ2-2 TRBV9 NA CASSVVNHFGTLNTGELFF TGTGCCAGCAGCGTAGTAAACCATTTTGGGACTCTGAACACCGGGGAGCTGTTTTTT
NA TRBJ2-5 TRBV5-1 TRBD2 CASSFTMREGQRTQYF TGCGCCAGCAGCTTTACTATGCGGGAGGGCCAGAGAACCCAGTACTTC